A single sample gave rise to the 29 T cell receptor beta chains below, sequenced in a study of metastatic and nonmetastatic thyroid tumors. Patients had received no treatment of any kind before thyroid surgery. With MiXCR, TCRdb reprocessed the PCR reads. The data hold approximately 13,000 clones, with 25% to 40% observed a single time. The sequenced material came from tumor tissue. These receptor sequences come from a male donor with papillary thyroid cancer or a benign thyroid nodule (not recorded which). Some clones in this sample may be carry-over from other donors' samples.

This clone is medium-sized in the sample. This chain uses TRBV30 with TRBJ2-3, with 9 bases aligning to TRBD2. This CDR3 comprises 16 residues. Germline trimming cut 5 bases from V and 1 base from J; bases unmatched to any gene: 10. CDR1 and CDR2 from the germline V gene are GTSNPN and SVGIG (reference sequence). In DNA, the CDR3 is TGTGCCTGGGCGGTGGCGGGAGGGCCCCGCACAGATACGCAGTATTTT. This encodes CAWAVAGGPRTDTQYF. The entire variable domain, with the rest obtained from reference TRBV30 and TRBJ2-3, is as follows: SQTIHQWPATLVQPVGSPLSLECTVEGTSNPNLYWYRQAAGRGLQLLFYSVGIGQISSEVPQNLSASRPQDRQFILSSKKLLLSDSGFYLCAWAVAGGPRTDTQYFGPGTRLTVL.

This clone was detected only a few times. The V and J genes are TRBV13 and TRBJ1-2, with 8 nucleotides matching TRBD1. The ends lost 6 bases at V and 4 bases at J; junction bases unmatched: 10. CDR1 is PRHDT, CDR2 FYEKMQ, per germline (reference sequence). This CDR3 has 15 residues. As DNA, the CDR3 is TGTGCCAGCAGGGGATTGGACAGGGCCGGCTATGGCTACACCTTC. Residues: CASRGLDRAGYGYTF.

The chain has TRBV20-1 and TRBJ1-6; D is possibly TRBD1 (5 bases). The V end lost 0 bases, the J end lost 7 bases, and 13 bases lay between the germline ends. Germline CDR1 is DFQATT and CDR2 is SNEGSKA (reference sequence). This CDR3 has 15 residues. CDR3 nucleotide sequence: TGCAGTGCTAGAGATGGGGCTGCCCTAAATTCACCCCTCCACTTT. It is translated as CSARDGAALNSPLHF.

J is TRBJ2-7 and V is TRBV20-1; the D gene is possibly TRBD2 (5 bases). The germline gives CDR1 DFQATT, CDR2 SNEGSKA (reference sequence). V was trimmed by 6 bases and J by 6 bases, leaving 24 bases between them. CDR3 size: 15 residues. The CDR3 nucleotides are TGCAGTGCCGCCACCGCTTACCCGGGGAGCATCGAGCAGTACTTC. Residues: CSAATAYPGSIEQYF.

The V gene is TRBV6-1, the J gene TRBJ2-7; 8 bases match TRBD2. Germline V lookup: CDR1 MNHNS, CDR2 SASEGT. The V gene end was trimmed by 1 base and the J gene end by 3 bases; junction bases not matched to a gene: 11. This CDR3 comprises 17 residues. The CDR3 spells CASSEEVWSGGYYEQYF. In DNA form, the CDR3 reads TGTGCCAGCAGTGAAGAGGTCTGGAGCGGGGGCTACTACGAGCAGTACTTC.

V and J are TRBV19 and TRBJ2-7; no firm D call. The germline CDR1 and CDR2 sequences are LNHDA and SQIVND (reference sequence). This CDR3 region has 13 residues. V was cut by 5 bases and J by 3 bases, with 11 bases left in between. The DNA of the CDR3 is TGTGCCAGTAGTGATACCATCGGCTACGAGCAGTACTTC. Its translation is CASSDTIGYEQYF. Full variable domain (remainder filled in from reference TRBV19 and TRBJ2-7): DGGITQSPKYLFRKEGQNVTLSCEQNLNHDAMYWYRQDPGQGLRLIYYSQIVNDFQKGDIAEGYSVSREKKESFPLTVTSAQKNPTAFYLCASSDTIGYEQYFGPGTRLTVT.

In this sample, this clone is medium-sized. V and J are TRBV27 and TRBJ2-5; 9 bases align to TRBD1. Per germline, CDR1 MNHEY and CDR2 SMNVEV (reference sequence). The CDR3 sequence is 14 residues long. Trimming removed 3 bases from V and 7 bases from J; junction bases left unmatched: 6. The CDR3 region is CASSFDRGYGTQYF. DNA for the CDR3: TGTGCCAGCAGTTTCGACAGGGGGTACGGGACCCAGTACTTC.

V usage is TRBV20-1 and J usage is TRBJ2-5; TRBD2 matches at 9 bases. Germline V gene sequence: CDR1 DFQATT, CDR2 SNEGSKA (reference sequence). With 4 bases clipped from V and 2 bases from J, the junction kept 8 bases outside the gene matches. The CDR3 has 15 amino acids. DNA of the CDR3: TGCAGTGCTATTCCCCTAGCGGGATCACAAGAGACCCAGTACTTC. It is translated as CSAIPLAGSQETQYF.

In this sample, this clone is medium-sized (0.01 to 0.1%). DNA of the CDR3: TGTGCCAGCAGCGTAAGCCGGGTGGGTGAGCAGTACTTC. It specifies CASSVSRVGEQYF. V and J are TRBV7-2 and TRBJ2-7; D remains ambiguous. V was trimmed by 5 bases and J by 7 bases, leaving 15 bases between them. This CDR3 region has 13 residues. Germline CDR1 is SGHTA and CDR2 is FQGNSA.

This rearrangement joins TRBV6-1 to TRBJ1-1; D is unclear. The germline V gene encodes CDR1 MNHNS and CDR2 SASEGT. Trimming took 7 bases from V and 6 from J, leaving 15 bases between them. The CDR3 sequence is 13 residues long. CDR3 DNA: TGTGCCAGCAAAGTATCTAGCGGGGCTGAAGCTTTCTTT. Translating gives CASKVSSGAEAFF.

This clone turned up a few times. J is TRBJ2-5 and V is TRBV6-2 or TRBV6-3; 13 bases are a match to TRBD2. Per the germline V gene, CDR1 is MNHEY and CDR2 is SVGEGT. V was pared by 0 bases and J by 5 bases, with 0 bases of the junction left unmatched. This CDR3 region has 15 residues. CDR3 sequence: CASSYSTSGGETQYF. The CDR3 bases are TGTGCCAGCAGTTACTCGACTAGCGGGGGGGAGACCCAGTACTTC.

The chain joins TRBV27 to TRBJ2-1; a weak D match, TRBD1 (5 bases). The ends were cut back, 4 bases at V and 5 bases at J, with 15 bases in the middle. The CDR3 loop spans 15 amino acids. Per germline, CDR1 MNHEY and CDR2 SMNVEV (reference sequence). The CDR3 loop reads CASSSSGPRDNEQFF. DNA for the CDR3: TGTGCCAGCAGTTCAAGTGGGCCCAGGGACAATGAGCAGTTCTTC.

The chain employs TRBV3-1 and TRBJ2-6; D remains unclear. Germline lookup yields CDR1 LGHDT and CDR2 YNNKEL (reference sequence). Trimming took 2 bases from V and 1 from J, leaving 12 bases between them. This CDR3 contains 17 residues. As DNA, the CDR3 is TGTGCCAGCAGCCAACCTGCGACCGGTTCTGGGGCCAACGTCCTGACTTTC. Protein sequence: CASSQPATGSGANVLTF.

The rearrangement links TRBV19 to TRBJ2-1; D is tentatively TRBD1 or TRBD2 (5 bases each). The V and J ends lost 3 bases and 9 bases respectively, with 21 bases between them. CDR1 LNHDA and CDR2 SQIVND come from the germline V gene (reference sequence). The CDR3 is 16 residues long. CDR3 protein: CASSIFQVAGASEQFF. Written as DNA, the CDR3 is TGTGCCAGTAGTATCTTCCAGGTCGCCGGGGCCAGTGAGCAGTTCTTC.

Only a few counts were recorded for this clone. The J gene is TRBJ2-1, the V gene TRBV7-6; D is possibly TRBD1 (6 bases). The CDR3 contains 12 residues. The V end was cut by 8 bases, the J end by 4 bases, with 9 bases between. CDR1 and CDR2 (germline): SGHVS, FNYEAQ. The CDR3 is CASRTVYNEQFF. CDR3 sequence (DNA): TGTGCCAGCCGGACAGTTTACAATGAGCAGTTCTTC.

The sample holds a few counts of this clone. The chain recombines TRBV28 with TRBJ2-7, with a tentative D call TRBD1 (5 bases). Germline loops: CDR1 MDHEN, CDR2 SYDVKM. Trimming cost V 1 base and J 6 bases, with 16 bases left between them. The CDR3 has 15 residues. The CDR3 loop is CASSLSGSGWVEQYF. The CDR3 DNA reads as TGTGCCAGCAGTTTATCCGGGTCAGGGTGGGTCGAGCAGTACTTC.

The genes are TRBV18 and TRBJ1-4; D is undetermined. Germline V CDR1 and CDR2: KGHSH, LQKENI. The CDR3 totals 16 residues. V was trimmed by 3 bases and J by 7 bases, leaving 18 bases between them. The CDR3 DNA reads TGTGCCAGCTCACCCGCCGCCGGGGAAGTGCGTGAAAAACTGTTTTTT. Protein sequence: CASSPAAGEVREKLFF.

The CDR3 bases are TGCAGTGCTAGAGAGGGAACGGCGCAAAGCTATGGCTACACCTTC. Translating gives CSAREGTAQSYGYTF. The chain is built from TRBV20-1 and TRBJ1-2; D not certain. Germline V gene data show CDR1 as DFQATT and CDR2 as SNEGSKA (reference sequence). The CDR3 runs 15 residues. V lost 0 bases and J 4 bases, leaving 15 bases between the germline ends.

The chain recombines TRBV20-1 with TRBJ2-1; no reliable D call. V gave up 3 bases and J gave up 3 bases, with 12 bases separating them. The CDR3 has 14 amino acids. Per germline, CDR1 DFQATT and CDR2 SNEGSKA (reference sequence). The CDR3 protein is CSASPVMVYNEQFF. CDR3 bases: TGCAGTGCTAGTCCGGTCATGGTCTACAATGAGCAGTTCTTC.

The V gene is TRBV5-1, the J gene TRBJ1-3; a possible D gene is TRBD1 (5 bases). Between the trimmed V and J ends, which lost 0 bases and 4 bases, there was a span of 14 bases. The germline V gene encodes CDR1 SGHRS and CDR2 YFSETQ. The CDR3 has 16 amino acids. CDR3 loop: CASSLAGRVQGNTIYF. The DNA of the CDR3 is TGCGCCAGCAGCTTGGCCGGCAGGGTTCAGGGAAACACCATATATTTT.

This clone counts as medium-sized. The chain employs TRBV30 and TRBJ1-1, with D perhaps matching TRBD1 (5 bases). Germline-derived CDR1 and CDR2 are GTSNPN and SVGIG (reference sequence). The CDR3 consists of 15 residues. Trimming removed 0 bases at V and 7 bases at J, with 18 bases between. CDR3 region: CAWSVRRRVTREAFF. CDR3 nucleotides: TGTGCCTGGAGTGTAAGGCGCAGGGTAACGCGTGAAGCTTTCTTT.

The V and J genes are TRBV27 and TRBJ1-6; 8 nucleotides align to TRBD1. Per germline, CDR1 MNHEY and CDR2 SMNVEV (reference sequence). After removal of 4 bases from V and 0 bases from J, the junction contained 8 bases not matched to a gene. The CDR3 has 18 amino acids. The CDR3 is CASSSTGAPSSYNSPLHF. As DNA, the CDR3 is TGTGCCAGCAGTTCGACAGGGGCCCCTAGCTCCTATAATTCACCCCTCCACTTT.

The chain couples TRBV6-1 to TRBJ2-3, with no clear D. Germline V gene data show CDR1 as MNHNS and CDR2 as SASEGT. This CDR3 has 13 amino acids. V shed 7 bases and J shed 1 base, with 9 bases lying between them. The CDR3 DNA reads TGTGCCAGCACCTGGAGTGGCACAGATACGCAGTATTTT. Its translation: CASTWSGTDTQYF.

This clone was counted between two and nine times. The gene calls are TRBV20-1 and TRBJ2-7; 8 nucleotides match TRBD2. Germline V gives CDR1 DFQATT, CDR2 SNEGSKA (reference sequence). The ends lost 6 bases at V and 1 base at J; junction bases unmatched: 11. This CDR3 spans 15 amino acids. As DNA, the CDR3 is TGCAGTGCCCAATTGGGCCTAGCGGGTTCCTACGAGCAGTACTTC. Its translation: CSAQLGLAGSYEQYF.

The chain couples TRBV7-9 to TRBJ1-1; D might be TRBD1 (6 bases). With 1 base removed from V and 8 bases from J, the gap between germline ends came to 14 bases. CDR3 length: 14 residues. Germline lookup yields CDR1 SEHNR and CDR2 FQNEAQ (reference sequence). The DNA for the CDR3 is TGTGCCAGCAGCTTAGAACGAGGGGGGAGGGAAGCTTTCTTT. Translation gives CASSLERGGREAFF. The whole variable domain, filled in from reference TRBV7-9 and TRBJ1-1, reads DTGVSQNPRHKITKRGQNVTFRCDPISEHNRLYWYRQTLGQGPEFLTYFQNEAQLEKSRLLSDRFSAERPKGSFSTLEIQRTEQGDSAMYLCASSLERGGREAFFGQGTRLTVV.

The rearrangement joins TRBV28 to TRBJ2-1; weak D call: TRBD1 (7 bases). V was cut by 5 bases and J by 5 bases, with 13 bases left in between. This CDR3 has 14 amino acids. CDR1 and CDR2 (germline): MDHEN, SYDVKM. DNA for the CDR3: TGTGCCAGCAGTGCGGGACAGCTGAACAATGAGCAGTTCTTC. It specifies CASSAGQLNNEQFF.

This clone has just a few counts. The chain links TRBV2 to TRBJ1-5; 7 bases align to TRBD1. CDR3 length: 15 residues. Germline V gene lookup returns CDR1 SNHLY and CDR2 FYNNEI. The trim removed 3 bases at V and 5 bases at J, leaving 7 bases unmatched. Here the CDR3 DNA reads TGTGCCAGCAGTGATAACAGGGGAGAGGATCAGCCCCAGCATTTT. Protein sequence: CASSDNRGEDQPQHF. Combining the CDR3 with reference TRBV2 and TRBJ1-5 gives the whole variable domain EPEVTQTPSHQVTQMGQEVILRCVPISNHLYFYWYRQILGQKVEFLVSFYNNEISEKSEIFDDQFSVERPDGSNFTLKIRSTKLEDSAMYFCASSDNRGEDQPQHFGDGTRLSIL.

This clone was detected a few times. A read error may account for a junction end that differs from germline. The chain carries TRBV10-1 and TRBJ2-6; D not certain. Germline lookup yields CDR1 WNHNN and CDR2 SYGVQD (reference sequence). The CDR3 has 16 residues. DNA of the CDR3: TGCGCCAGCAGTGAGGGCGGACCCTCTGGGTCCAACGTCCTGACTTTC. Protein sequence: CASSEGGPSGSNVLTF.

The rearrangement uses TRBV27 and TRBJ2-7; no clear D. The CDR3 runs to 14 residues. The V gene's germline CDR1 is MNHEY and CDR2 SMNVEV (reference sequence). V was pared by 2 bases and J by 3 bases, with 11 bases between. The CDR3 region has the DNA TGTGCCAGCAGTTTAACTACTAACAGCTACGAGCAGTACTTC. Its translation: CASSLTTNSYEQYF.